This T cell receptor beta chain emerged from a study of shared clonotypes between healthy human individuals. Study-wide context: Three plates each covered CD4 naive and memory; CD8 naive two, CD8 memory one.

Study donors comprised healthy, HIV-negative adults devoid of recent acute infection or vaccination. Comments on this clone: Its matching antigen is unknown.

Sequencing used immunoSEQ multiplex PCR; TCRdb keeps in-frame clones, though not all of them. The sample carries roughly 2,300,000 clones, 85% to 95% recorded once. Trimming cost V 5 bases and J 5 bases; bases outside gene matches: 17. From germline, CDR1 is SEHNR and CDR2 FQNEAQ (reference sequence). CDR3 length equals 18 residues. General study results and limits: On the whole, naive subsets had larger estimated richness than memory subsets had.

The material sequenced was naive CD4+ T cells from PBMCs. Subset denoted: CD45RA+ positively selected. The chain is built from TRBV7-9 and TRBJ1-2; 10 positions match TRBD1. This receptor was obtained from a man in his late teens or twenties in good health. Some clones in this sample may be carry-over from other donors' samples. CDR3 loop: CASSPSVVFGQGVYGYTF. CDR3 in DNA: TGTGCCAGCAGCCCTTCAGTGGTATTTGGACAGGGGGTTTATGGCTACACCTTC.